Detailed here is one T cell receptor beta chain. The data stem from a study of blood T cell repertoires in COVID-19. Generated by immunoSEQ multiplex PCR, the TCRdb table keeps only in-frame clones and is missing some. The data hold approximately 200,000 clones, with approximately 86% observed a single time. Germline trimming cut 3 bases from V and 0 bases from J; bases unmatched to any gene: 8. This CDR3 region has 17 residues. From germline, CDR1 is SGDLS and CDR2 YYNGEE. Sequencing was performed on PBMCs or T cells enriched from blood (not recorded which). This receptor was identified in a woman aged 30 to 39 who had been exposed to COVID-19. The V gene is TRBV9, the J gene TRBJ2-3, with TRBD2 identical over 9 bases. The CDR3 here is CASSGSGTSLSTDTQYF. The CDR3 DNA is TGTGCCAGCAGCGGCTCCGGGACTAGCTTAAGCACAGATACGCAGTATTTT.